The 12 T cell receptor beta chains presented below share a single source sample, sequenced in a study of OX40 agonist ivuxolimab in advanced cancers. Sequencing used immunoSEQ multiplex PCR; TCRdb keeps in-frame clones, though not all of them. The sample shows 75,000 to 90,000 clones, roughly nine tenths of them seen only once. Material: CD4+ or CD8+ T cells sorted from blood, obtained in a trial of the OX40 agonist ivuxolimab. Receptors originate from an adult with an advanced solid tumor such as melanoma, head and neck, liver or kidney cancer.

The genes are TRBV5-1 and TRBJ2-7; 7 bases are a match to TRBD1. The CDR3 is made up of 14 amino acids. Germline assignment: CDR1 SGHRS and CDR2 YFSETQ. V lost 4 bases to trimming and J lost 3 bases; unmatched junction nucleotides: 7. The DNA of the CDR3 is TGCGCCAGCAGCCTAGCAGGGGGAAACTACGAGCAGTACTTC. Translated: CASSLAGGNYEQYF. Looking up the rest from reference TRBV5-1 and TRBJ2-7 gives the full variable domain: KAGVTQTPRYLIKTRGQQVTLSCSPISGHRSVSWYQQTPGQGLQFLFEYFSETQRNKGNFPGRFSGRQFSNSRSEMNVSTLELGDSALYLCASSLAGGNYEQYFGPGTRLTVT.

This clone was picked up a small number of times. The chain links TRBV30 to TRBJ1-1; D is possibly TRBD1 (5 bases). Looked up from germline, CDR1 is GTSNPN and CDR2 is SVGIG (reference sequence). The CDR3 is made up of 13 amino acids. Trimming removed 1 base at V and 1 base at J, with 7 bases between. DNA for the CDR3: TGTGCCTGGAGTGCGGGGCCGAACACTGAAGCTTTCTTT. As protein: CAWSAGPNTEAFF.

The chain is built from TRBV30 and TRBJ1-1; D is unclear. V dropped 1 base and J dropped 0 bases, with 6 bases sitting between them. This CDR3 region has 13 residues. Germline CDR1 reads GTSNPN; CDR2 reads SVGIG (reference sequence). Here the CDR3 DNA reads TGTGCCTGGAGTGCAGACCTGAACACTGAAGCTTTCTTT. This encodes CAWSADLNTEAFF.

With respect to this clone: Mismatch with germline at one junction end may stem from a read error. The rearrangement joins TRBV9 to TRBJ1-1; D is possibly TRBD1 (6 bases). The CDR3 is made up of 13 amino acids. The germline CDR1 and CDR2 sequences are SGDLS and YYNGEE. The CDR3 spells CASSSGGGSDAFF. The CDR3 DNA reads TGTGCCAGCAGCTCCGGGGGGGGCTCTGACGCTTTCTTT.

The J gene is TRBJ1-2, the V gene TRBV7-9; D call uncertain. This CDR3 region has 15 residues. CDR1 is SEHNR and CDR2 is FQNEAQ in the germline V gene (reference sequence). Trimming stripped 5 bases from V and 2 bases from J, with 15 bases between. The CDR3 DNA sequence: TGTGCCAGCAGCCCCCGTTTAACAGCCAACTATGGCTACACCTTC. It is translated as CASSPRLTANYGYTF.

The gene calls are TRBV9 and TRBJ1-2, with a tentative D call TRBD1 (6 bases). The CDR3 extends over 16 amino acids. CDR1 and CDR2 (germline): SGDLS, YYNGEE. V shed 0 bases and J shed 5 bases, with 17 bases lying between them. CDR3 sequence: CASSVGGAVPTYGYTF. The CDR3 DNA sequence: TGTGCCAGCAGCGTAGGGGGGGCAGTCCCTACATATGGCTACACCTTC.

Details on this clone: Other DNA sequences in this sample translate to the same CDR3. CDR3 in DNA: TGTGCCAGCAGGGCGGCTGGGGCCAACGTCCTGACTTTC. This sequence encodes CASRAAGANVLTF. The rearrangement uses TRBV28 and TRBJ2-6; D ambiguous. Germline assignment: CDR1 MDHEN and CDR2 SYDVKM. The germline V and J ends were trimmed by 6 bases and 2 bases, with 5 bases remaining between them. This CDR3 has 13 amino acids.

The chain is built from TRBV28 and TRBJ1-1; TRBD1 matches at 7 bases. This CDR3 spans 16 amino acids. Germline CDR1 is MDHEN and CDR2 is SYDVKM. The V and J ends lost 5 bases and 0 bases, in that order; junction bases with no gene match: 9. The CDR3, as DNA: TGTGCCAGCAGTCAGACAGGGTCGGTCTTGAACACTGAAGCTTTCTTT. It codes for CASSQTGSVLNTEAFF.

The V call is TRBV5-6, the J call TRBJ2-7, with no clear D. The CDR3 totals 11 residues. V was cut by 0 bases and J by 5 bases, with 3 bases left in between. CDR1 and CDR2 from the germline V gene are SGHDT and YYEEEE. The CDR3 loop is CASSLEDEQYF. The CDR3 nucleotides read TGTGCCAGCAGCTTGGAGGACGAGCAGTACTTC.

The chain employs TRBV5-6 and TRBJ2-4; D unresolved. The V and J ends lost 0 bases and 3 bases respectively, with 13 bases between them. Germline assignment: CDR1 SGHDT and CDR2 YYEEEE. The CDR3 runs to 16 residues. This CDR3 is CASSLATESGKNIQYF. As DNA, the CDR3 is TGTGCCAGCAGCTTGGCCACCGAATCGGGCAAAAACATTCAGTACTTC.

V gene TRBV4-3 combines with J gene TRBJ1-1, with D tentatively TRBD1 (6 bases). Germline loops: CDR1 LGHNA, CDR2 YSLEER. This CDR3 is built from 15 residues. The V and J ends lost 0 bases and 1 base respectively, with 9 bases between them. The CDR3 region is CASSQDPRGNTEAFF. The CDR3 bases are TGCGCCAGCAGCCAAGATCCCAGGGGGAACACTGAAGCTTTCTTT.

CDR3 nucleotide sequence: TGTGCCAGCAGTCTCCCGACAGGCCTTAATGAAAAACTGTTTTTT. It translates to CASSLPTGLNEKLFF. This chain links TRBV6-5 with TRBJ1-4, with D perhaps TRBD1 (6 bases). V lost 5 bases and J lost 4, with 14 bases in between. The CDR3 sequence is 15 residues long. From germline, CDR1 is MNHEY and CDR2 SVGAGI.